The clone carrying this T cell receptor beta chain was detected once. This table comes from immunoSEQ multiplex PCR, and its TCRdb copy is limited to in-frame clones, with some not included. The sample contains 200,000 to 250,000 clones, 80% to 90% of which appear only once. The sample comes from a study of blood T cell repertoires in COVID-19. Study-level background: The United States, Italy and Spain supplied acute and convalescent COVID-19 samples. Sample material is recorded as cDNA or gDNA derived from T cells, B-cell-depleted T cells, or PBMCs.

V was cut by 5 bases and J by 0 bases, with 14 bases left in between. Germline CDR1 reads LNHDA; CDR2 reads SQIVND (reference sequence). CDR3 length equals 17 residues. V is TRBV19 and J is TRBJ2-6; no reliable D call. This clonotype was sampled from a woman older than 75 with COVID-19, enrolled during active disease. The material sequenced was peripheral blood. Here the CDR3 DNA reads TGTGCCAGTAGTCGGGTTGGAGTTAGCTCTGGGGCCAACGTCCTGACTTTC. It encodes CASSRVGVSSGANVLTF.